This is a list of T cell receptor beta chains from one sample in a study of blood T cell repertoires in COVID-19. Sequenced by immunoSEQ multiplex PCR; TCRdb stores in-frame clones only, minus some. The sample lists tens of thousands of clones, 65% to 80% seen once, with less than 60% in the top ten. What was sequenced was peripheral blood. These receptors came from a human donor in a cohort sampled during active COVID-19. Each CDR3 is given with its conserved first and last residue. The D gene is left open where the match is weak. Only part of the rows carry a size: once, few, many, or a class if the clone is expanded.

J gene: TRBJ2-7; CDR3 length: 14; V gene: TRBV5-4; D gene: .; clone size: .; CDR3 protein: CASSRRGSSYEQYF; CDR3 DNA: TGTGCCAGCAGCCGCCGAGGCTCCTCCTACGAGCAGTACTTC
J gene: TRBJ2-1; CDR3 length: 15; V gene: TRBV6-5; D gene: .; clone size: .; CDR3 protein: CASSPGGGPNNEQFF; CDR3 DNA: TGTGCCAGCAGCCCGGGCGGCGGGCCTAACAATGAGCAGTTCTTC
J gene: TRBJ2-1; CDR3 length: 16; V gene: TRBV7-9; D gene: .; clone size: few; CDR3 protein: CASSIQPQAGSDEQFF; CDR3 DNA: TGTGCCAGCAGCATACAACCCCAGGCGGGAAGCGATGAGCAGTTCTTC
J gene: TRBJ1-2; CDR3 length: 15; V gene: TRBV7-8; D gene: .; clone size: few; CDR3 protein: CASSLMVGANYGYTF; CDR3 DNA: TGTGCCAGCAGCTTAATGGTCGGAGCTAACTATGGCTACACCTTC
J gene: TRBJ2-7; CDR3 length: 14; V gene: TRBV7-2; D gene: TRBD2; clone size: few; CDR3 protein: CASSPGLAAYEQYF; CDR3 DNA: TGTGCCAGCAGCCCGGGACTAGCGGCCTACGAGCAGTACTTC
J gene: TRBJ2-7; CDR3 length: 14; V gene: TRBV19; D gene: TRBD1; clone size: .; CDR3 protein: CASRNNRGSNEQYF; CDR3 DNA: TGTGCCAGTAGGAATAACAGGGGGAGCAACGAGCAGTACTTC
J gene: TRBJ1-1; CDR3 length: 14; V gene: TRBV6-5; D gene: .; clone size: .; CDR3 protein: CASSYSAGRTEAFF; CDR3 DNA: TGTGCCAGCAGTTACTCGGCAGGGAGGACTGAAGCTTTCTTT
J gene: TRBJ2-3; CDR3 length: 18; V gene: TRBV9; D gene: TRBD2; clone size: .; CDR3 protein: CASSVGLASGRAWDTQYF; CDR3 DNA: TGTGCCAGCAGCGTAGGACTCGCTAGCGGGAGGGCCTGGGATACGCAGTATTTT
J gene: TRBJ1-2; CDR3 length: 15; V gene: TRBV5-5; D gene: .; clone size: .; CDR3 protein: CASSLHIQGQQRYTF; CDR3 DNA: TGTGCCAGCAGCTTGCACATACAGGGCCAGCAGCGCTACACCTTC
J gene: TRBJ1-5; CDR3 length: 14; V gene: TRBV28; D gene: .; clone size: .; CDR3 protein: CASSLLGGRKPQHF; CDR3 DNA: TGTGCCAGCAGTTTATTGGGGGGTCGGAAGCCCCAGCATTTT
J gene: TRBJ1-4; CDR3 length: 14; V gene: TRBV28; D gene: .; clone size: .; CDR3 protein: CASSHSSTNEKLFF; CDR3 DNA: TGTGCCAGCAGCCACAGTTCGACTAATGAAAAACTGTTTTTT
J gene: TRBJ1-5; CDR3 length: 16; V gene: TRBV12-5; D gene: .; clone size: once; CDR3 protein: CASDISLPLITQPQHF; CDR3 DNA: TGTGCTAGTGACATCTCCTTACCCCTCATTACTCAGCCCCAGCATTTT
J gene: TRBJ2-1; CDR3 length: 19; V gene: TRBV7-2; D gene: TRBD2; clone size: once; CDR3 protein: CASSLASGLAGFSYNEQFF; CDR3 DNA: TGTGCCAGCAGCTTAGCGTCGGGACTAGCGGGATTCTCCTACAATGAGCAGTTCTTC
J gene: TRBJ2-1; CDR3 length: 12; V gene: TRBV7-9; D gene: .; clone size: few; CDR3 protein: CASSFRYNEQFF; CDR3 DNA: TGTGCCAGCAGCTTCCGGTATAATGAGCAGTTCTTC
J gene: TRBJ2-1; CDR3 length: 13; V gene: TRBV7-2; D gene: .; clone size: .; CDR3 protein: CASSPQRTNEQFF; CDR3 DNA: TGTGCCAGCAGCCCTCAGAGGACTAATGAGCAGTTCTTC
J gene: TRBJ2-1; CDR3 length: 12; V gene: TRBV4-2; D gene: .; clone size: .; CDR3 protein: CASSQGGGGGFF; CDR3 DNA: TGTGCCAGCAGCCAGGGTGGGGGAGGTGGGTTCTTC
J gene: TRBJ2-7; CDR3 length: 14; V gene: TRBV5-1; D gene: TRBD1; clone size: .; CDR3 protein: CASSWGTATYEQYF; CDR3 DNA: TGCGCCAGCAGCTGGGGGACAGCTACCTACGAGCAGTACTTC
J gene: TRBJ1-1; CDR3 length: 15; V gene: TRBV15; D gene: .; clone size: few; CDR3 protein: CATSRDYLDWQGSFF; CDR3 DNA: TGTGCCACCAGCAGAGATTACTTGGATTGGCAGGGGTCTTTCTTT
J gene: TRBJ2-1; CDR3 length: 14; V gene: TRBV19; D gene: .; clone size: .; CDR3 protein: CASSEGGLFNEQFF; CDR3 DNA: TGTGCCAGTAGTGAAGGCGGGCTTTTCAATGAGCAGTTCTTC
J gene: TRBJ1-4; CDR3 length: 14; V gene: TRBV9; D gene: .; clone size: .; CDR3 protein: CASSVAGANEKLFF; CDR3 DNA: TGTGCCAGCAGCGTAGCAGGGGCTAATGAAAAACTGTTTTTT
J gene: TRBJ1-5; CDR3 length: 15; V gene: TRBV6-5; D gene: .; clone size: .; CDR3 protein: CASRQTSYSNQPQHF; CDR3 DNA: TGTGCCAGCAGACAGACATCGTATAGCAATCAGCCCCAGCATTTT
J gene: TRBJ2-1; CDR3 length: 14; V gene: TRBV6-4; D gene: TRBD2; clone size: once; CDR3 protein: CASRTSGRDNEQFF; CDR3 DNA: TGTGCCAGCAGGACTAGCGGGAGGGATAATGAGCAGTTCTTC
J gene: TRBJ2-7; CDR3 length: 15; V gene: TRBV5-1; D gene: TRBD1; clone size: .; CDR3 protein: CASSATGTGPSEQYF; CDR3 DNA: TGCGCCAGCAGCGCCACCGGGACAGGTCCATCCGAGCAGTACTTC
J gene: TRBJ2-1; CDR3 length: 16; V gene: TRBV28; D gene: .; clone size: few; CDR3 protein: CASSLIRMSSYNEQFF; CDR3 DNA: TGTGCCAGCAGTTTAATTAGAATGAGCTCCTACAATGAGCAGTTCTTC
J gene: TRBJ2-7; CDR3 length: 16; V gene: TRBV28; D gene: TRBD2; clone size: .; CDR3 protein: CASSFFLAGVTYEQYF; CDR3 DNA: TGTGCCAGCAGTTTTTTTCTAGCGGGAGTAACCTACGAGCAGTACTTC
J gene: TRBJ2-5; CDR3 length: 15; V gene: TRBV15; D gene: TRBD2; clone size: .; CDR3 protein: CATSTRTSAQETQYF; CDR3 DNA: TGTGCCACCAGCACAAGGACTAGCGCTCAAGAGACCCAGTACTTC
J gene: TRBJ2-7; CDR3 length: 10; V gene: TRBV30; D gene: TRBD1; clone size: .; CDR3 protein: CAQGVHEQYF; CDR3 DNA: TGTGCCCAGGGGGTTCACGAGCAGTACTTC
J gene: TRBJ2-7; CDR3 length: 14; V gene: TRBV21-1; D gene: .; clone size: many; CDR3 protein: CASSTSGPDYEQYF; CDR3 DNA: TGTGCCAGCAGCACTAGCGGGCCAGACTACGAGCAGTACTTC
J gene: TRBJ2-5; CDR3 length: 12; V gene: TRBV24-1; D gene: .; clone size: .; CDR3 protein: CATSDSTFTQYF; CDR3 DNA: TGTGCCACCAGTGATTCAACATTTACCCAGTACTTC
J gene: TRBJ2-1; CDR3 length: 15; V gene: TRBV7-2; D gene: TRBD1; clone size: .; CDR3 protein: CASSLRDSSYNEQFF; CDR3 DNA: TGTGCCAGCAGCCTCCGGGACAGCTCCTACAATGAGCAGTTCTTC
J gene: TRBJ1-6; CDR3 length: 14; V gene: TRBV5-1; D gene: .; clone size: .; CDR3 protein: CASSLETGNSPLHF; CDR3 DNA: TGCGCCAGCAGCTTGGAAACAGGGAATTCACCCCTCCACTTT
J gene: TRBJ2-7; CDR3 length: 15; V gene: TRBV9; D gene: .; clone size: .; CDR3 protein: CASSVGVQTTYEQYF; CDR3 DNA: TGTGCCAGCAGCGTAGGGGTCCAGACTACCTACGAGCAGTACTTC
J gene: TRBJ2-3; CDR3 length: 14; V gene: TRBV11-3; D gene: .; clone size: .; CDR3 protein: CASSLGPLEDTQYF; CDR3 DNA: TGTGCCAGCAGCCTGGGGCCACTGGAGGATACGCAGTATTTT
J gene: TRBJ2-1; CDR3 length: 15; V gene: TRBV27; D gene: TRBD2; clone size: few; CDR3 protein: CASSSRGTIYNEQFF; CDR3 DNA: TGTGCCAGCAGTTCCCGGGGGACTATCTACAATGAGCAGTTCTTC
J gene: TRBJ2-7; CDR3 length: 15; V gene: TRBV11-2; D gene: .; clone size: .; CDR3 protein: CASSPSTGRSYEQYF; CDR3 DNA: TGTGCCAGCAGCCCTAGCACAGGGAGATCCTACGAGCAGTACTTC
J gene: TRBJ2-3; CDR3 length: 13; V gene: TRBV10-3; D gene: .; clone size: .; CDR3 protein: CAISLTSTDTQYF; CDR3 DNA: TGTGCCATCAGCCTGACTAGCACAGATACGCAGTATTTT
J gene: TRBJ2-1; CDR3 length: 17; V gene: TRBV18; D gene: TRBD2; clone size: .; CDR3 protein: CASSPMLAGSSRNEQFF; CDR3 DNA: TGTGCCAGCTCACCAATGCTAGCGGGGTCTAGTAGAAATGAGCAGTTCTTC
J gene: TRBJ2-5; CDR3 length: 14; V gene: TRBV27; D gene: TRBD2; clone size: once; CDR3 protein: CASGGSSGVETQYF; CDR3 DNA: TGTGCCAGCGGTGGTTCTAGCGGAGTAGAGACCCAGTACTTC
J gene: TRBJ2-5; CDR3 length: 13; V gene: TRBV15; D gene: .; clone size: .; CDR3 protein: CATSSGSWETQYF; CDR3 DNA: TGTGCCACCAGCAGCGGGAGTTGGGAGACCCAGTACTTC
J gene: TRBJ2-7; CDR3 length: 17; V gene: TRBV5-4; D gene: TRBD1; clone size: .; CDR3 protein: CASSLGHQRTGSGEQYF; CDR3 DNA: TGTGCCAGCAGCTTGGGTCACCAGAGGACAGGGTCAGGGGAGCAGTACTTC
J gene: TRBJ2-2; CDR3 length: 16; V gene: TRBV5-1; D gene: TRBD1; clone size: .; CDR3 protein: CASSLVVGGGTGELFF; CDR3 DNA: TGCGCCAGCAGCTTGGTGGTAGGGGGCGGCACCGGGGAGCTGTTTTTT
J gene: TRBJ2-1; CDR3 length: 16; V gene: TRBV11-2; D gene: TRBD2; clone size: once; CDR3 protein: CASSPRGAGGWGEQFF; CDR3 DNA: TGTGCCAGCAGCCCAAGGGGAGCGGGAGGCTGGGGTGAGCAGTTCTTC
J gene: TRBJ2-1; CDR3 length: 16; V gene: TRBV7-6; D gene: TRBD1; clone size: medium-sized; CDR3 protein: CASSEFRDSSYNEQFF; CDR3 DNA: TGTGCCAGCAGCGAGTTCAGGGACAGCTCCTACAATGAGCAGTTCTTC
J gene: TRBJ2-5; CDR3 length: 17; V gene: TRBV7-9; D gene: TRBD2; clone size: .; CDR3 protein: CASNRGSNREGRETQYF; CDR3 DNA: TGTGCCAGCAACCGCGGGTCGAACCGGGAGGGCCGGGAGACCCAGTACTTC
J gene: TRBJ2-7; CDR3 length: 15; V gene: TRBV19; D gene: .; clone size: few; CDR3 protein: CASSAGQLPSYEQYF; CDR3 DNA: TGTGCCAGTAGTGCCGGACAGCTCCCTTCCTACGAGCAGTACTTC
J gene: TRBJ1-5; CDR3 length: 15; V gene: TRBV19; D gene: .; clone size: .; CDR3 protein: CASSNKGRDNQPQHF; CDR3 DNA: TGTGCCAGTAGTAACAAAGGTCGGGACAATCAGCCCCAGCATTTT
J gene: TRBJ2-5; CDR3 length: 13; V gene: TRBV2; D gene: TRBD2; clone size: .; CDR3 protein: CASSPGTSQTQYF; CDR3 DNA: TGTGCCAGCAGTCCCGGGACTAGCCAGACCCAGTACTTC
J gene: TRBJ2-1; CDR3 length: 14; V gene: TRBV28; D gene: TRBD2; clone size: .; CDR3 protein: CASRVAGVRGEQFF; CDR3 DNA: TGTGCCAGCAGGGTAGCGGGAGTAAGGGGTGAGCAGTTCTTC
J gene: TRBJ1-4; CDR3 length: 14; V gene: TRBV19; D gene: .; clone size: .; CDR3 protein: CASSAQGGNEKLFF; CDR3 DNA: TGTGCCAGTAGTGCACAGGGCGGCAATGAAAAACTGTTTTTT
J gene: TRBJ1-5; CDR3 length: 21; V gene: TRBV4-2; D gene: TRBD1; clone size: .; CDR3 protein: CASSQGVPPGQSKGGNQPQHF; CDR3 DNA: TGTGCCAGCAGCCAGGGCGTGCCGCCGGGACAGTCAAAAGGGGGCAATCAGCCCCAGCATTTT
J gene: TRBJ1-6; CDR3 length: 13; V gene: TRBV4-1; D gene: TRBD1; clone size: .; CDR3 protein: CASSDRGNSPLHF; CDR3 DNA: TGCGCCAGCAGCGACAGGGGCAATTCACCCCTCCACTTT
J gene: TRBJ2-1; CDR3 length: 16; V gene: TRBV2; D gene: TRBD2; clone size: .; CDR3 protein: CASSVHRTSGFNEQFF; CDR3 DNA: TGTGCCAGCAGCGTCCACCGGACTAGCGGCTTCAATGAGCAGTTCTTC
J gene: TRBJ2-1; CDR3 length: 16; V gene: TRBV27; D gene: .; clone size: .; CDR3 protein: CASSFSGSHPYNEQFF; CDR3 DNA: TGTGCCAGCAGTTTCTCCGGGTCCCACCCTTACAATGAGCAGTTCTTC
J gene: TRBJ2-7; CDR3 length: 16; V gene: TRBV27; D gene: .; clone size: .; CDR3 protein: CASSLRVALSSYEQYF; CDR3 DNA: TGTGCCAGCAGTTTAAGGGTAGCGCTGAGCTCCTACGAGCAGTACTTC
J gene: TRBJ2-7; CDR3 length: 16; V gene: TRBV2; D gene: TRBD2; clone size: .; CDR3 protein: CASSLPGLAVHYEQYF; CDR3 DNA: TGTGCCAGCAGTTTACCGGGACTAGCAGTCCACTACGAGCAGTACTTC
J gene: TRBJ2-7; CDR3 length: 15; V gene: TRBV19; D gene: .; clone size: .; CDR3 protein: CASSISVGGTYEQYF; CDR3 DNA: TGTGCCAGTAGTATAAGTGTCGGGGGAACCTACGAGCAGTACTTC
J gene: TRBJ1-5; CDR3 length: 15; V gene: TRBV28; D gene: TRBD1; clone size: .; CDR3 protein: CASRSGTGGNQPQHF; CDR3 DNA: TGTGCCAGCAGGTCCGGGACAGGGGGCAATCAGCCCCAGCATTTT
J gene: TRBJ2-1; CDR3 length: 13; V gene: TRBV6-6; D gene: .; clone size: .; CDR3 protein: CASSFERPNEQFF; CDR3 DNA: TGTGCCAGCAGCTTCGAGAGGCCCAATGAGCAGTTCTTC